Presented here are 8 T cell receptor beta chains from one specimen sequenced in a study of OX40 agonist ivuxolimab in advanced cancers. The method was immunoSEQ multiplex PCR; TCRdb's version includes in-frame clones alone and lacks a portion of them. The table includes 20,000 to 30,000 clones, approximately 86% detected once. The material sequenced was CD4+ or CD8+ T cells sorted from blood, taken in a trial of the OX40 agonist ivuxolimab. The origin of the receptors is an adult with an advanced solid tumor such as melanoma, head and neck, liver or kidney cancer.

This clone has only a few counts. The identical CDR3 is also encoded by other nucleotide sequences in the sample. The rearrangement joins TRBV7-2 to TRBJ2-7; no clear D gene. Deletions cut 5 bases from V and 1 base from J, with 3 bases between. Germline assignment: CDR1 SGHTA and CDR2 FQGNSA. The CDR3 contains 11 residues. CDR3 region: CASSTSYEQYF. CDR3 sequence (DNA): TGTGCCAGCAGCACTTCCTACGAGCAGTACTTC.

This chain connects TRBV15 to TRBJ1-5; D remains ambiguous. The CDR3 has 13 residues. Looked up from germline, CDR1 is LNHNV and CDR2 is YYDKDF (reference sequence). Trimming stripped 0 bases from V and 6 bases from J, with 6 bases between. The DNA of the CDR3 is TGTGCCACCAGCAGAGATTTCCGTCAGCCCCAGCATTTT. The encoded protein is CATSRDFRQPQHF. Based on the CDR3 plus reference TRBV15 and TRBJ1-5, the full variable domain is DAMVIQNPRYQVTQFGKPVTLSCSQTLNHNVMYWYQQKSSQAPKLLFHYYDKDFNNEADTPDNFQSRRPNTSFCFLDIRSPGLGDTAMYLCATSRDFRQPQHFGDGTRLSIL.

This clone appeared a few times. The chain has TRBV13 and TRBJ2-3, with D maybe TRBD1 (6 bases). In germline, CDR1 is PRHDT, CDR2 FYEKMQ (reference sequence). This CDR3 has 15 amino acids. V dropped 5 bases and J dropped 3 bases, with 15 bases sitting between them. For the CDR3, the DNA is TGTGCCAGCAGCACTCCGGGACATAAGACAGATACGCAGTATTTT. This translates into CASSTPGHKTDTQYF.

The genes are TRBV9 and TRBJ1-2; D ambiguous. Germline V lookup: CDR1 SGDLS, CDR2 YYNGEE. CDR3 size: 11 residues. The V end was cut by 4 bases, the J end by 7 bases, with 8 bases between. The DNA of the CDR3 is TGTGCCAGCAGCCTCCCTGGTGGCTACACCTTC. Translating gives CASSLPGGYTF.

The rearrangement links TRBV5-1 to TRBJ1-2; unclear D gene. CDR1 and CDR2 (germline): SGHRS, YFSETQ. V was cut by 3 bases and J by 3 bases, with 15 bases left in between. This CDR3 has 15 amino acids. Written as DNA, the CDR3 is TGCGCCAGCAGCTCCAGCGTTACCCAAGACTATGGCTACACCTTC. As protein: CASSSSVTQDYGYTF.

The gene calls are TRBV5-6 and TRBJ2-4; tentative D call: TRBD2 (6 bases). Trimming removed 3 bases at V and 7 bases at J, with 23 bases between. Germline assignment: CDR1 SGHDT and CDR2 YYEEEE. CDR3 length equals 17 residues. Here the CDR3 reads CASSWGPGLRTGNIQYF. As DNA, the CDR3 is TGTGCCAGCAGCTGGGGTCCGGGACTCCGAACGGGGAACATTCAGTACTTC.

In its sample, this clone was seen a few times. V and J are TRBV7-6 and TRBJ2-2; weak D call: TRBD1 (5 bases). Trimming removed 5 bases at V and 5 bases at J, with 18 bases between. CDR1 and CDR2 (germline): SGHVS, FNYEAQ. The CDR3 spans 16 residues. CDR3 sequence reads: CASSPGLGRGTGELFF. The DNA of the CDR3 is TGTGCCAGCAGCCCCGGCTTGGGGCGCGGAACCGGGGAGCTGTTTTTT. The variable domain in full, with the rest retrieved from reference TRBV7-6 and TRBJ2-2, is GAGVSQSPRYKVTKRGQDVALRCDPISGHVSLYWYRQALGQGPEFLTYFNYEAQQDKSGLPNDRFSAERPEGSISTLTIQRTEQRDSAMYRCASSPGLGRGTGELFFGEGSRLTVL.

The chain recombines TRBV27 with TRBJ2-1; the D gene is possibly TRBD1 (7 bases). The V gene lost 2 bases and the J gene lost 4 bases, with 12 bases spanning the gap. CDR1 and CDR2 (germline): MNHEY, SMNVEV (reference sequence). The CDR3 runs to 15 residues. The CDR3 coding sequence is TGTGCCAGCAGTTTAAGCAGGGGGGATTACAATGAGCAGTTCTTC. It encodes CASSLSRGDYNEQFF.